This T cell receptor (beta chain) is from a study of Ad26.COV2.S vaccination and SARS-CoV-2 variants. Study-wide background: Vaccine-arm donor from the placebo-controlled COV1001 Ad26.COV2.S trial. Whole-study results and caveats: Post-vaccination breadth of spike-specific CD8+ and CD4+ T cell responses was reportedly substantial.

Assay used: immunoSEQ multiplex PCR; TCRdb lists only in-frame clones, some missing. This sample has roughly 320,000 clones, with about 82% found just once. Germline CDR1 and CDR2: MDHEN and SYDVKM. The CDR3 is 16 amino acids. Between the trimmed V and J ends, which lost 5 bases and 1 base, there was a span of 17 bases. Treatment: 15 to 20 received Ad26.COV2.S at low or high dose, single or two shots; about 5 received placebo; per-sample allocation not given. Day 63 after the first vaccine or placebo injection was the time point for sampling. An adult of 18-55 years in Boston served as donor. With respect to this clone: The antigen is undetermined.

Sequenced here: peripheral blood, sampled in a trial of Ad26.COV2.S vaccine versus placebo. The receptor comes from a person between 18 and 65 years old who received the Ad26.COV2.S COVID-19 vaccine or a placebo. The chain employs TRBV28 and TRBJ1-1; a weak D match, TRBD1 (6 bases). In DNA form, the CDR3 reads TGTGCCAGCAGTCAAATACAGGGCTCTTCGAACACTGAAGCTTTCTTT. It translates to CASSQIQGSSNTEAFF.